A single sample is the source of the 27 T cell receptor beta chains below, sequenced in a study of Ad26.COV2.S vaccination and SARS-CoV-2 variants. As for treatment: roughly 20 received Ad26.COV2.S at low or high dose, single or two shots; about 5 received placebo; per-sample allocation not given. Samples were taken on day 63 after the first vaccine or placebo injection. TCRdb's table, derived via immunoSEQ multiplex PCR, lists solely in-frame clones and lacks some. The sample includes roughly 700,000 clones, roughly nine tenths seen only once; the top ten take about 1.5%. Sample: peripheral blood, taken in a trial of Ad26.COV2.S vaccine versus placebo. The receptors stem from a person aged 18-60 years who received the Ad26.COV2.S COVID-19 vaccine or a placebo.

The chain is built from TRBV15 and TRBJ2-7, with a possible D match to TRBD1 (6 bases). Germline V gives CDR1 LNHNV, CDR2 YYDKDF (reference sequence). V lost 4 bases to trimming and J lost 1 base, with 17 bases between them. The CDR3 runs 16 residues. CDR3 loop: CATSTFGGRQSYEQYF. The DNA for the CDR3 is TGTGCCACCAGCACTTTTGGGGGCAGACAGTCCTACGAGCAGTACTTC.

The rearrangement uses TRBV3-1 (or the pseudogene TRBV3-2) and TRBJ1-6, with TRBD1 identical over 7 bases. V was pared by 8 bases and J by 2 bases, with 6 bases of the junction left unmatched. This CDR3 region has 15 residues. The germline gives CDR1 LGHDT, CDR2 YNNKEL (reference sequence). This chain's CDR3 is CASCHRGPYNSPLHF. The CDR3 nucleotides read TGTGCCAGCTGTCACAGGGGCCCCTATAATTCACCCCTCCACTTT.

The chain recombines TRBV9 with TRBJ2-2; D is tentatively TRBD1 or TRBD2 (5 bases each). The CDR3 is 14 residues long. In germline, CDR1 is SGDLS, CDR2 YYNGEE. V was clipped by 0 bases and J by 6 bases, with 9 bases between them. The CDR3 coding sequence is TGTGCCAGCAGCGTAGGGGGGAGCTCCGGGGAGCTGTTTTTT. As protein: CASSVGGSSGELFF.

This chain joins TRBV6-2 or TRBV6-3 and TRBJ2-7; 7 bases are a match to TRBD2. Germline V gene sequence: CDR1 MNHEY, CDR2 SVGEGT. V dropped 4 bases and J dropped 3; count of bases not matched to a gene: 9. This CDR3 comprises 15 residues. CDR3 sequence (DNA): TGTGCCAGCAGTTCGATCCGGGACTATCACTACGAGCAGTACTTC. Its translation: CASSSIRDYHYEQYF.

The V call is TRBV4-1, the J call TRBJ2-1; TRBD1 might be the D (5 bases). Germline CDR1 reads MGHRA; CDR2 reads YSYEKL. There are 13 residues in the CDR3. V lost 4 bases and J lost 6, with 10 bases in between. Written as DNA, the CDR3 is TGCGCCAGCAGCCGCATTAGGGGCAATGAGCAGTTCTTC. Protein sequence: CASSRIRGNEQFF.

J is TRBJ1-2 and V is TRBV18, with TRBD1 matching over 7 bases. Germline loops: CDR1 KGHSH, CDR2 LQKENI. The J segment lost 14 bases and the V segment lost 2 bases, leaving 14 bases of the junction unmatched. CDR3 size: 14 residues. The CDR3 coding sequence is TGTGCCAGCTCACCAGGCCTCCGAACAGGGGAAGATACCTTC. It codes for CASSPGLRTGEDTF.

In this sample, this clone turned up once. V usage is TRBV2 and J usage is TRBJ2-2, with 11 bases lining up with TRBD1. The CDR3 consists of 16 residues. V lost 5 bases, J lost 6 bases, and 8 bases stayed unmatched. Per the germline V gene, CDR1 is SNHLY and CDR2 is FYNNEI. CDR3 sequence: CASSLRTGGRSGELFF. As DNA, the CDR3 is TGTGCCAGCAGTCTCCGGACAGGGGGCAGGTCCGGGGAGCTGTTTTTT.

V gene TRBV18 combines with J gene TRBJ2-7; D gene unclear. The CDR3 is 13 residues long. V lost 1 base and J 6 bases, leaving 10 bases between the germline ends. Germline CDR1 is KGHSH and CDR2 is LQKENI. This CDR3 reads CASSPLATSEQYF. DNA for the CDR3: TGTGCCAGCTCACCACTGGCTACCAGCGAGCAGTACTTC.

The chain carries TRBV5-1 and TRBJ2-3; D is uncertain. CDR1 and CDR2 from the germline V gene are SGHRS and YFSETQ. The V gene lost 1 base and the J gene lost 2 bases, with 11 bases spanning the gap. CDR3 length: 15 residues. Here the CDR3 DNA reads TGCGCCAGCAGCTTGAGACCCCTGGCCACAGATACGCAGTATTTT. Protein sequence: CASSLRPLATDTQYF.

This chain uses TRBV4-3 with TRBJ1-4; D is possibly TRBD1 (5 bases). With 3 bases removed from V and 3 bases from J, the gap between germline ends came to 14 bases. From germline, CDR1 is LGHNA and CDR2 YSLEER. CDR3 size: 16 residues. CDR3 in DNA: TGCGCCAGCAGCCATATTCGTGACAGTCCTAATGAAAAACTGTTTTTT. This codes for CASSHIRDSPNEKLFF.

The chain carries TRBV19 and TRBJ1-1; 8 bases fit TRBD1. Germline V gene data show CDR1 as LNHDA and CDR2 as SQIVND (reference sequence). J was trimmed by 3 bases and V by 6 bases; bases with no gene match: 6. This CDR3 spans 14 amino acids. The CDR3 protein is CASRDREEDTEAFF. CDR3 nucleotides: TGTGCCAGTAGGGACAGGGAGGAGGACACTGAAGCTTTCTTT. The full variable domain, in which reference TRBV19 and TRBJ1-1 provide the parts outside the CDR3, is DGGITQSPKYLFRKEGQNVTLSCEQNLNHDAMYWYRQDPGQGLRLIYYSQIVNDFQKGDIAEGYSVSREKKESFPLTVTSAQKNPTAFYLCASRDREEDTEAFFGQGTRLTVV.

V usage is TRBV6-5 and J usage is TRBJ1-1, with D hard to call. The ends were cut back, 2 bases at V and 0 bases at J, with 13 bases in the middle. Germline V CDR1 and CDR2: MNHEY, SVGAGI. This CDR3 spans 16 amino acids. CDR3 sequence: CASSYNPSRMNTEAFF. The CDR3 bases are TGTGCCAGCAGTTACAACCCATCCCGAATGAACACTGAAGCTTTCTTT.

This clone came up once. The rearrangement links TRBV23-1 to TRBJ1-4; D remains ambiguous. TRBV23-1 is recorded as an ORF, its role being uncertain. The CDR3 sequence is 14 residues long. The V and J ends lost 2 bases and 8 bases respectively, with 12 bases between them. The DNA of the CDR3 is TGCGCCAGCAGTCAAGGTCGGCAGCACGAAAAACTGTTTTTT. Translated, it gives CASSQGRQHEKLFF.

The rearrangement joins TRBV6-5 to TRBJ1-1; no clear D. This CDR3 has 15 residues. V gave up 0 bases and J gave up 4 bases, with 12 bases separating them. Germline V gene data show CDR1 as MNHEY and CDR2 as SVGAGI. The CDR3 bases are TGTGCCAGCAGTTACTCAGGACCGATGGGCACTGAAGCTTTCTTT. Translating it yields CASSYSGPMGTEAFF.

The chain has TRBV7-2 and TRBJ2-1; 14 positions match TRBD2. J gave up 2 bases and V 2 bases, and 5 bases lay outside the gene matches. The CDR3 totals 18 residues. Per germline, CDR1 SGHTA and CDR2 FQGNSA. As DNA, the CDR3 is TGTGCCAGCAGCTTACTCGGACTAGCGGGAGGCACCTACAATGAGCAGTTCTTC. Protein sequence: CASSLLGLAGGTYNEQFF.

This chain connects TRBV11-3 to TRBJ2-1, with a tentative D call TRBD1 (6 bases). Germline V gene data show CDR1 as SGHNT and CDR2 as YENEEA. Trimming stripped 2 bases from V and 4 bases from J, with 12 bases between. The length of the CDR3 is 15 residues. CDR3 protein: CASSLNPGAYNEQFF. The DNA of the CDR3 is TGTGCCAGCAGCTTAAACCCAGGGGCATACAATGAGCAGTTCTTC. The full variable domain, completed using reference TRBV11-3 and TRBJ2-1, is EAGVVQSPRYKIIEKKQPVAFWCNPISGHNTLYWYLQNLGQGPELLIRYENEEAVDDSQLPKDRFSAERLKGVDSTLKIQPAELGDSAVYLCASSLNPGAYNEQFFGPGTRLTVL.

The rearrangement joins TRBV6-5 to TRBJ1-2; D is unclear. This CDR3 contains 15 residues. The germline CDR1 and CDR2 sequences are MNHEY and SVGAGI. V was trimmed by 6 bases and J by 4 bases, leaving 18 bases between them. DNA of the CDR3: TGTGCCAGCAGGTCTCTGTGGGAGTCAGGCTATGGCTACACCTTC. Translating it yields CASRSLWESGYGYTF.

About this clone itself: The junction departs from the called germline gene at one end, perhaps through a read error. This chain links TRBV5-1 with TRBJ1-1; possible D gene TRBD1, 6 bases. The length of the CDR3 is 15 residues. Per germline, CDR1 SGHRS and CDR2 YFSETQ. CDR3 protein: CASNLAQGMNTEAFF. The CDR3, as DNA: TGCGCCAGCAACTTGGCTCAGGGGATGAACACTGAAGCTTTCTTT.

The gene calls are TRBV27 and TRBJ2-3; D gene uncertain. Between the trimmed V and J ends, which lost 0 bases and 3 bases, there was a span of 10 bases. Germline values: CDR1 MNHEY, CDR2 SMNVEV (reference sequence). The CDR3 is 15 amino acids. For the CDR3, the DNA is TGTGCCAGCAGTTTATCAAAGGTGGGAACAGATACGCAGTATTTT. Translated: CASSLSKVGTDTQYF.

The V call is TRBV19, the J call TRBJ2-3; TRBD2 matches 10 bases. The CDR3 has 17 residues. V lost 3 bases, J lost 6 bases, and 12 bases stayed unmatched. Looked up from germline, CDR1 is LNHDA and CDR2 is SQIVND (reference sequence). The DNA for the CDR3 is TGTGCCAGTAGTATGCCGGGTGGAGCGGGAGGGCCGGATACGCAGTATTTT. This encodes CASSMPGGAGGPDTQYF.

The chain recombines TRBV7-2 with TRBJ2-7, with TRBD2 matching over 9 bases. Germline assignment: CDR1 SGHTA and CDR2 FQGNSA. The CDR3 length is 14 residues. The V gene end was trimmed by 1 base and the J gene end by 4 bases; junction bases not matched to a gene: 2. In DNA, the CDR3 is TGTGCCAGCAGCTTAGTGGCGGGAGGGTACGAGCAGTACTTC. Protein sequence: CASSLVAGGYEQYF.

The chain combines TRBV5-1 with TRBJ1-2; tentatively, D is TRBD1 (6 bases). Germline loops: CDR1 SGHRS, CDR2 YFSETQ. V shed 0 bases and J shed 6 bases, with 12 bases lying between them. This CDR3 is built from 14 residues. DNA for the CDR3: TGCGCCAGCAGCTTGGGATCGGGGGCGGATGGCTACACCTTC. Protein: CASSLGSGADGYTF. Supplemented by reference TRBV5-1 and TRBJ1-2, the full variable domain reads KAGVTQTPRYLIKTRGQQVTLSCSPISGHRSVSWYQQTPGQGLQFLFEYFSETQRNKGNFPGRFSGRQFSNSRSEMNVSTLELGDSALYLCASSLGSGADGYTFGSGTRLTVV.

As to this clone: This same CDR3 is encoded by further DNA sequences in the sample. The V call is TRBV18, the J call TRBJ1-3, with TRBD1 identical over 8 bases. The CDR3 runs to 17 residues. V dropped 2 bases and J dropped 0; count of bases not matched to a gene: 6. The germline gives CDR1 KGHSH, CDR2 LQKENI. The CDR3 DNA reads TGTGCCAGCTCACCATCCGGGACAGGTTCCTCTGGAAACACCATATATTTT. It yields the protein CASSPSGTGSSGNTIYF.

The chain couples TRBV3-1 (or the pseudogene TRBV3-2) to TRBJ2-1; 9 bases align to TRBD2. V was pared by 0 bases and J by 5 bases, with 5 bases of the junction left unmatched. Germline CDR1 reads LGHDT; CDR2 reads YNNKEL (reference sequence). The CDR3 loop spans 16 amino acids. The CDR3 reads CASSQEAAGGDNEQFF. In DNA form, the CDR3 reads TGTGCCAGCAGCCAAGAGGCGGCGGGGGGGGACAATGAGCAGTTCTTC.

The chain employs TRBV5-4 and TRBJ2-1; 7 bases are a match to TRBD1. V was clipped by 4 bases and J by 0 bases; unmatched bases: 10. CDR1 SGHNT and CDR2 YYREEE come from the germline V gene (reference sequence). The CDR3 totals 17 residues. The CDR3 protein is CASSPPNRGPSYNEQFF. DNA for the CDR3: TGTGCCAGCAGCCCACCGAACAGGGGACCCTCCTACAATGAGCAGTTCTTC.

The chain couples TRBV11-2 to TRBJ2-1; a weak D match, TRBD2 (5 bases). The CDR3 loop spans 12 amino acids. CDR1 and CDR2 from the germline V gene are SGHAT and FQNNGV. The germline V and J ends were trimmed by 6 bases and 6 bases, with 9 bases remaining between them. Here the CDR3 DNA reads TGTGCCAGCAGTCCGGGAAGCAATGAGCAGTTCTTC. Protein product: CASSPGSNEQFF.

The J gene is TRBJ1-1, the V gene TRBV29-1; the D is unclear. In germline, CDR1 is SQVTM, CDR2 ANQGSEA. The V gene lost 7 bases and the J gene lost 0 bases, with 12 bases spanning the gap. The CDR3 is 13 residues long. CDR3 loop: CSAIRTMNTEAFF. The CDR3 DNA follows: TGCAGCGCAATAAGGACTATGAACACTGAAGCTTTCTTT.